The entry below describes one T cell receptor (beta chain). This sample stems from a study of T-cell reconstitution after alpha-beta-depleted transplantation in children. CDR1 is KGHDR, CDR2 SFDVKD, per germline. Trimming at V came to 4 bases and at J to 2 bases, leaving 4 bases not matched to a gene. CDR3 size: 15 residues. Unique molecular identifiers were incorporated during preparation of the TCRbeta library. Via MiXCR, TCRdb re-called the PCR reads, giving one row per CDR3 protein. Counted here are about 540,000 distinct CDR3 sequences, 15% to 20% occurring once; the ten biggest clones make up about 3.1%.

The clonotype originates from a human donor who donated a stem cell graft to a child with acute lymphoblastic leukemia. This chain joins TRBV24-1 and TRBJ2-1; 7 positions match TRBD2. This sample comprised PBMCs from the stem cell graft donor, obtained from the stem cell graft. This chain's CDR3 is CATSESGTTYNEQFF. CDR3 DNA sequence: TGTGCCACCAGTGAGTCCGGGACTACCTACAATGAGCAGTTCTTC.